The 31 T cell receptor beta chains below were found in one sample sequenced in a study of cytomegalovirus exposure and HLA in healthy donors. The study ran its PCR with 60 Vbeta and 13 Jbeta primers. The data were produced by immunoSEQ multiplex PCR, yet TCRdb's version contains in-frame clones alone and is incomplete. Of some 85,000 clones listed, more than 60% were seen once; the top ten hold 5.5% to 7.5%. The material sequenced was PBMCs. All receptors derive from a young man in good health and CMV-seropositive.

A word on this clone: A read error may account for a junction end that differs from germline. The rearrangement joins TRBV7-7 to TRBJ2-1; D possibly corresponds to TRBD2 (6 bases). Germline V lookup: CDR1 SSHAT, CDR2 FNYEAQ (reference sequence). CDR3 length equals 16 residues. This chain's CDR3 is CASSPGLGLPRGEQFF. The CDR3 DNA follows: TGTGCTAGCAGCCCCGGCCTGGGACTTCCGAGGGGTGAGCAGTTCTTC.

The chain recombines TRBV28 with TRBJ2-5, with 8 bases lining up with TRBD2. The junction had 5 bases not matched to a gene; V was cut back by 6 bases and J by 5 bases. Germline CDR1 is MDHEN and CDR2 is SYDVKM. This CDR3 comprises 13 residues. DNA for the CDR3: TGTGCCAGCAGACAAGCGGGGGCGGAGACCCAGTACTTC. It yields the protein CASRQAGAETQYF.

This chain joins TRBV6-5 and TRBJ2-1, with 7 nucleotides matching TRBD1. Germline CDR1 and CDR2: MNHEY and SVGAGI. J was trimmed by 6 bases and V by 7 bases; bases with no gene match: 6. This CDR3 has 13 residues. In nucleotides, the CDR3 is TGTGCCAGCACAGGGGGTTATGGCAATGAGCAGTTCTTC. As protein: CASTGGYGNEQFF.

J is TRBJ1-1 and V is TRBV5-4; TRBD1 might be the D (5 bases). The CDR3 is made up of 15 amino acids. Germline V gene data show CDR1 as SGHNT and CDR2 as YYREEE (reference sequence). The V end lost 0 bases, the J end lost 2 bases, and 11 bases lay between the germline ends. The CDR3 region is CASSLVDRENTEAFF. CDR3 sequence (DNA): TGTGCCAGCAGCTTGGTCGACAGAGAAAACACTGAAGCTTTCTTT. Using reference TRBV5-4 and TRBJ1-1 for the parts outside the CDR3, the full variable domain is ETGVTQSPTHLIKTRGQQVTLRCSSQSGHNTVSWYQQALGQGPQFIFQYYREEENGRGNFPPRFSGLQFPNYSSELNVNALELDDSALYLCASSLVDRENTEAFFGQGTRLTVV.

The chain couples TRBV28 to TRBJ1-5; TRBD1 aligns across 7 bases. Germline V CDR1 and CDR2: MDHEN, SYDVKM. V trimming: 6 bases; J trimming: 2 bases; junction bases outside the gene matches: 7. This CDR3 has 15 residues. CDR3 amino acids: CASRLQGNGNQPQHF. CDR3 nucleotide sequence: TGTGCCAGCAGGCTACAGGGGAACGGCAATCAGCCCCAGCATTTT. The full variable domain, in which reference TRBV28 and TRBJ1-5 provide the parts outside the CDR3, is DVKVTQSSRYLVKRTGEKVFLECVQDMDHENMFWYRQDPGLGLRLIYFSYDVKMKEKGDIPEGYSVSREKKERFSLILESASTNQTSMYLCASRLQGNGNQPQHFGDGTRLSIL.

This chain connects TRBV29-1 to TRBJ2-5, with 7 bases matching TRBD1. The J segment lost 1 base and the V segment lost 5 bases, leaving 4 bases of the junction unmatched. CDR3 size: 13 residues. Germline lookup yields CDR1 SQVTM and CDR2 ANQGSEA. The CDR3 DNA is TGCAGCGTTCAGGGACAGCTCCAAGAGACCCAGTACTTC. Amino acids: CSVQGQLQETQYF. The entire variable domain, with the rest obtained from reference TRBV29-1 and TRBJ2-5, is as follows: SAVISQKPSRDICQRGTSLTIQCQVDSQVTMMFWYRQQPGQSLTLIATANQGSEATYESGFVIDKFPISRPNLTFSTLTVSNMSPEDSSIYLCSVQGQLQETQYFGPGTRLLVL.

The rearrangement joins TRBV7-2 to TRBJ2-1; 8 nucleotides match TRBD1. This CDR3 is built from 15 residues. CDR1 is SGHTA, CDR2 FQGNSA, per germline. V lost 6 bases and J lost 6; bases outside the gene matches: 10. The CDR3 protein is CASRLGTGKGNEQFF. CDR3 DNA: TGTGCCAGCAGGCTCGGGACAGGTAAGGGCAATGAGCAGTTCTTC.

CDR3: CASSDSRGANEKLFF. The CDR3, as DNA: TGTGCCAGCAGCGACTCCAGGGGGGCTAATGAAAAACTGTTTTTT. The chain employs TRBV9 and TRBJ1-4; 7 positions match TRBD1. The junction had 5 bases not matched to a gene; V was cut back by 3 bases and J by 3 bases. The germline V gene encodes CDR1 SGDLS and CDR2 YYNGEE. The CDR3 extends over 15 amino acids.

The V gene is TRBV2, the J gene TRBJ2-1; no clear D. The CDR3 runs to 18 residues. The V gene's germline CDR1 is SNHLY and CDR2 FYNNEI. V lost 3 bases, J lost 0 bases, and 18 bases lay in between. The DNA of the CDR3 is TGTGCCAGCAGTGATCCCACCGAGGCGGTTAGCTCCTACAATGAGCAGTTCTTC. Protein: CASSDPTEAVSSYNEQFF.

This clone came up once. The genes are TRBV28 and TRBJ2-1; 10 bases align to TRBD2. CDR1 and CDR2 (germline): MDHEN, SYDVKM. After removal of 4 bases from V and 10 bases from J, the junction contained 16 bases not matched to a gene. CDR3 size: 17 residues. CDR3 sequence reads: CASSWILGLAGVGEQFF. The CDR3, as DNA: TGTGCCAGCAGTTGGATATTGGGCCTAGCGGGAGTCGGGGAGCAGTTCTTC.

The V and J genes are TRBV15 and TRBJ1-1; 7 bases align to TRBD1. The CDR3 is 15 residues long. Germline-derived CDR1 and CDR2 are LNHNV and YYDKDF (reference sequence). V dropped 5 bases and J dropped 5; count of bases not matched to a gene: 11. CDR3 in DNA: TGTGCCACCAGCCCCCCGACAGGGTTTCGGACTGAAGCTTTCTTT. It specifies CATSPPTGFRTEAFF.

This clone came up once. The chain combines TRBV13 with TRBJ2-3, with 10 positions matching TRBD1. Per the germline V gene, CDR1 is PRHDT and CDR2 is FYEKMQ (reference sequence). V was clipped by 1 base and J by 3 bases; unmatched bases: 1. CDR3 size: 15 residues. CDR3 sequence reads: CASSLEGQGTDTQYF. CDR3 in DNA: TGTGCCAGCAGCTTAGAGGGACAGGGGACAGATACGCAGTATTTT.

CDR3 DNA: TGTGCCAGCAGCAAGGACAGCTCGAACACTGAAGCTTTCTTT. This translates into CASSKDSSNTEAFF. V and J are TRBV7-2 and TRBJ1-1; TRBD1 is a possible D gene (6 bases). This CDR3 spans 14 amino acids. Looked up from germline, CDR1 is SGHTA and CDR2 is FQGNSA. V was cut by 5 bases and J by 1 base, with 11 bases left in between.

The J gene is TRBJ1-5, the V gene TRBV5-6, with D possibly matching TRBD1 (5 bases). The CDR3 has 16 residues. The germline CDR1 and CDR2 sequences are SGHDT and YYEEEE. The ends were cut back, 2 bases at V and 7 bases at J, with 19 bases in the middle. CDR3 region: CASSLWGVGGVQPQHF. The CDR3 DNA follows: TGTGCCAGCAGCTTATGGGGGGTCGGGGGGGTACAGCCCCAGCATTTT.

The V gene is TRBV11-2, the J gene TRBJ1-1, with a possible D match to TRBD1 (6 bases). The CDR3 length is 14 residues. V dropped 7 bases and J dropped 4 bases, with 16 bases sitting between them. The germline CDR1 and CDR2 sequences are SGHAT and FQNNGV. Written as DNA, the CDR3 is TGTGCCAGCATCTCCACAGGGTTCGGCACTGAAGCTTTCTTT. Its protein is CASISTGFGTEAFF. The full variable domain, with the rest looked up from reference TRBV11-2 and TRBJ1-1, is EAGVAQSPRYKIIEKRQSVAFWCNPISGHATLYWYQQILGQGPKLLIQFQNNGVVDDSQLPKDRFSAERLKGVDSTLKIQPAKLEDSAVYLCASISTGFGTEAFFGQGTRLTVV.

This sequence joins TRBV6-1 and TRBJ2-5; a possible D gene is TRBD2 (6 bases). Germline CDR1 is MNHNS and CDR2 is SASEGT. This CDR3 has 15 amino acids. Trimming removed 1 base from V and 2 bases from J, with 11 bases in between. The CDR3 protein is CASSEGGAVQETQYF. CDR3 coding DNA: TGTGCCAGCAGTGAAGGCGGGGCAGTTCAAGAGACCCAGTACTTC.

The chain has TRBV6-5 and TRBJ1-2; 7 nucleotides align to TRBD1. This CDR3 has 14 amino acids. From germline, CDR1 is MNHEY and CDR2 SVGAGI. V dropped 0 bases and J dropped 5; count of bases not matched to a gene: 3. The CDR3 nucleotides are TGTGCCAGCAGTTACTCGACAGGGAGGTATGGCTACACCTTC. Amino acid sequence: CASSYSTGRYGYTF.

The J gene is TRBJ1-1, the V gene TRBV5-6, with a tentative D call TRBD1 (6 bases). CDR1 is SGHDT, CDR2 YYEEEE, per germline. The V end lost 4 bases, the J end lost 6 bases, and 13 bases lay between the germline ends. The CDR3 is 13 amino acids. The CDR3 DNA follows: TGTGCCAGCAGCAGAACAGGGTGGCCTGAAGCTTTCTTT. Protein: CASSRTGWPEAFF.

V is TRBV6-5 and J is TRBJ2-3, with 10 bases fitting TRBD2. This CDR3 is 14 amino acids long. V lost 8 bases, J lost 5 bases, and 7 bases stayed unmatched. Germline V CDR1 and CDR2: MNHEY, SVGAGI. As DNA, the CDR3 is TGTGCCAGCGCACTAGCGGGGTTGTTAGATACGCAGTATTTT. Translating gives CASALAGLLDTQYF.

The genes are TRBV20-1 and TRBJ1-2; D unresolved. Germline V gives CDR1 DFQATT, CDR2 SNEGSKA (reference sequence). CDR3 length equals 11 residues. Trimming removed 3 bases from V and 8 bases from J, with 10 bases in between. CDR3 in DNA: TGCAGTGCTAGGCGCCCCGGGGGCTACACCTTC. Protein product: CSARRPGGYTF.

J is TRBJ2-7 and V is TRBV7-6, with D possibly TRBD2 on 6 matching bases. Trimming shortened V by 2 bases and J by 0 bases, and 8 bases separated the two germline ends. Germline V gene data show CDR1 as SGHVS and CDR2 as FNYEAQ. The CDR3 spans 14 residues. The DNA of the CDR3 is TGTGCCAGCAGCTTACGGGGGAACTCCTACGAGCAGTACTTC. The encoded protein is CASSLRGNSYEQYF.

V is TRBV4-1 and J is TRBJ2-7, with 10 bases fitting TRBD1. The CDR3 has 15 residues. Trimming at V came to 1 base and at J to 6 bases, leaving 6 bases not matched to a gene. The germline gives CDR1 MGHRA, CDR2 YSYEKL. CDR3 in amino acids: CASSQVGTGAREQYF. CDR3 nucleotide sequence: TGCGCCAGCAGCCAAGTGGGGACAGGGGCTCGCGAGCAGTACTTC.

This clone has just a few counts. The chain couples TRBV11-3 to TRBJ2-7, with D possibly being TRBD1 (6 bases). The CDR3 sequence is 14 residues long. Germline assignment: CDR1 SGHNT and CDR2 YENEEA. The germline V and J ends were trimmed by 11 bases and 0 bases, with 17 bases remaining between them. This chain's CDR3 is CAPRGQLSSYEQYF. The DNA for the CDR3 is TGTGCCCCCCGAGGACAGCTCAGCTCCTACGAGCAGTACTTC. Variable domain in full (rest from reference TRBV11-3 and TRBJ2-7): EAGVVQSPRYKIIEKKQPVAFWCNPISGHNTLYWYLQNLGQGPELLIRYENEEAVDDSQLPKDRFSAERLKGVDSTLKIQPAELGDSAVYLCAPRGQLSSYEQYFGPGTRLTVT.

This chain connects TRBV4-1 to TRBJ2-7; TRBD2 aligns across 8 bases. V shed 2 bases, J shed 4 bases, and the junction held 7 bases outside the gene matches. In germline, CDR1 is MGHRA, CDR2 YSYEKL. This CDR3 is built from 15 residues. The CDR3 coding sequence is TGCGCCAGCAGCCAAAGTAGAGGCGGGAGGTACGAGCAGTACTTC. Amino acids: CASSQSRGGRYEQYF.

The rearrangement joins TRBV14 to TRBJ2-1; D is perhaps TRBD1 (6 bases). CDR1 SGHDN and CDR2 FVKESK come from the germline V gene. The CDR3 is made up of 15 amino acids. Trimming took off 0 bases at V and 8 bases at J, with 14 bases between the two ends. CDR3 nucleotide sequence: TGTGCCAGCAGCCAAGATGTCCTCTCAGGGGATGAGCAGTTCTTC. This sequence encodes CASSQDVLSGDEQFF.

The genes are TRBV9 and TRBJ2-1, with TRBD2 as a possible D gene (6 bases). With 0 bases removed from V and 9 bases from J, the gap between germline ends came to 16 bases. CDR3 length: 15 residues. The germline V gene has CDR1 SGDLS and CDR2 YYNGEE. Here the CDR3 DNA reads TGTGCCAGCAGCGTAGATAGTCGACTAGTCGGTGAGCAGTTCTTC. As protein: CASSVDSRLVGEQFF.

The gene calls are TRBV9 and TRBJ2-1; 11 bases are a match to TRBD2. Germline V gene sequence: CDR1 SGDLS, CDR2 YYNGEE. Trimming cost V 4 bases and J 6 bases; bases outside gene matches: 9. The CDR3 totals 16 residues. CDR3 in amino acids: CASSPRGSGRVNEQFF. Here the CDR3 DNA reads TGTGCCAGCAGCCCCCGGGGTAGCGGGAGGGTCAATGAGCAGTTCTTC.

The CDR3 DNA reads TGTGCCAGCAGCTTAGCCGGTTGGAACACTGAAGCTTTCTTT. It encodes CASSLAGWNTEAFF. The V and J genes are TRBV7-8 and TRBJ1-1; D unclear. The CDR3 consists of 14 residues. The V gene lost 0 bases and the J gene lost 1 base, with 6 bases spanning the gap. Germline V gene sequence: CDR1 SGHVS, CDR2 FQNEAQ.

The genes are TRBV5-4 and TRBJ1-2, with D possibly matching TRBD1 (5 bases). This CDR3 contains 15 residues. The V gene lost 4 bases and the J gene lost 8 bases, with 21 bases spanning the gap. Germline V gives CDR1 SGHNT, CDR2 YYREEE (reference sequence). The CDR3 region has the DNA TGTGCCAGCAGCGGCCCGACGACAGTTCGGGCGGGCTACACCTTC. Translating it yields CASSGPTTVRAGYTF.

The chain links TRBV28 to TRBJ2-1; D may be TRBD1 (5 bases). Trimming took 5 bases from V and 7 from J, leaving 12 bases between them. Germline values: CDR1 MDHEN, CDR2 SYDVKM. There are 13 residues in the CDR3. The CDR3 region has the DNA TGTGCCAGCAGTCCCCCCGACAGAAATGAGCAGTTCTTC. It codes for CASSPPDRNEQFF.

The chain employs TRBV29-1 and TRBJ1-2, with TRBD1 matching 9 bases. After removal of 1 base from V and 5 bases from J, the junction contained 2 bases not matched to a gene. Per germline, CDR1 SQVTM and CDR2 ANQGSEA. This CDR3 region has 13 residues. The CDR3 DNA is TGCAGCGTTGAAGGGACAGGGGTTTATGGCTACACCTTC. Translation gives CSVEGTGVYGYTF.